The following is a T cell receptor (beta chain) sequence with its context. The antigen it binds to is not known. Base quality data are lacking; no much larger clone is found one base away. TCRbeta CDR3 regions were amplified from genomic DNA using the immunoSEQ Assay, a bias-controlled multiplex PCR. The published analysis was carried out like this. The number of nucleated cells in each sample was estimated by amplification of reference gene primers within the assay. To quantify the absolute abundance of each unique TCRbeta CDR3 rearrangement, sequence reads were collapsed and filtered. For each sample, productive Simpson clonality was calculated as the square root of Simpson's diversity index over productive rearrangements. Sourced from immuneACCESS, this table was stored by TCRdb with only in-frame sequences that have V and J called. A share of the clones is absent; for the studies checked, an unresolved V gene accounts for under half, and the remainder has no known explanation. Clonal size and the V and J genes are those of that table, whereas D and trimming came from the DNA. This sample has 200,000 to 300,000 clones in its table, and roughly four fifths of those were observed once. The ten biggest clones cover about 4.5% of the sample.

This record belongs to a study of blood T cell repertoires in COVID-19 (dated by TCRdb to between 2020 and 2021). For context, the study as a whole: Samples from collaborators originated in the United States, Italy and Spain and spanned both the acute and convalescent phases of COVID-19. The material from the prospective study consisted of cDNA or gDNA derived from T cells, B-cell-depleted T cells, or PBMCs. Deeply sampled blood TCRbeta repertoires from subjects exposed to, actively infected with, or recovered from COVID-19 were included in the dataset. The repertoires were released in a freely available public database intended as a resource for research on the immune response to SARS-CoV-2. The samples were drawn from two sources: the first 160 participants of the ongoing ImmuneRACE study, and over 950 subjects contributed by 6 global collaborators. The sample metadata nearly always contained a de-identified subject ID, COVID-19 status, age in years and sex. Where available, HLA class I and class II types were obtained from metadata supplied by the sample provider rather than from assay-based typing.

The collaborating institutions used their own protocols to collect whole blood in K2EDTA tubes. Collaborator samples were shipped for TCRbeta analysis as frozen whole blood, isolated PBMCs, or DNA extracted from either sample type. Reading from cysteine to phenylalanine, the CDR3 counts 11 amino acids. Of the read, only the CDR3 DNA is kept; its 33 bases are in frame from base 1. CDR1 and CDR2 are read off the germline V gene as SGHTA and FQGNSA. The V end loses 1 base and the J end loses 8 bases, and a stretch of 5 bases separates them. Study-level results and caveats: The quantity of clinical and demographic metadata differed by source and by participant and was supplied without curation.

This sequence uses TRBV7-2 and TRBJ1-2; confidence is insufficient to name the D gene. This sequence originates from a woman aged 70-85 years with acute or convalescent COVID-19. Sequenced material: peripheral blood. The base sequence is TGTGCCAGCAGCTTAGTCGTGGGCTACACCTTC. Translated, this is CASSLVVGYTF.